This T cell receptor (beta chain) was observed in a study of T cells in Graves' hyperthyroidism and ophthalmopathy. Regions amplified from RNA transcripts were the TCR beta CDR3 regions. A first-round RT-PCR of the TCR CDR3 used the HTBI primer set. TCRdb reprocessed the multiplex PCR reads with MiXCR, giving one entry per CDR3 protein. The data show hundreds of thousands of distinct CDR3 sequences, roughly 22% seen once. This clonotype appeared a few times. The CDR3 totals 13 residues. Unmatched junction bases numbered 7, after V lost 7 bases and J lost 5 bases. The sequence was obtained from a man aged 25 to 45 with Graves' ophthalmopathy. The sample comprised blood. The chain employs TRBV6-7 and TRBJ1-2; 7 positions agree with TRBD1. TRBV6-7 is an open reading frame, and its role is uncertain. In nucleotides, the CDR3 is TGTGCCAGCATAACAGGGGATCGGTATGGCTACACCTTC. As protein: CASITGDRYGYTF.